Listed below are T cell receptor beta chains from one sample, sequenced in a study of T cell repertoires in cytomegalovirus infection. Their target antigens are unknown. TCRdb reprocessed the reads with MiXCR, giving one entry per CDR3 protein. The data contain 900,000 to 950,000 distinct CDR3 sequences, roughly a third of them seen just once; the ten biggest clones take up roughly an eighth. Specimen: cultured CD8+ T cells from PBMCs, collected from culture after CMV antigen stimulation. Receptors were obtained from a human donor in good health (CMV status not recorded). Some clones in this sample may be carry-over from other donors' samples. The CDR3 runs from the conserved cysteine through the conserved F or W. Each record gives: V gene, clone size, D gene, J gene, CDR3 protein, CDR3 DNA. A D gene is named only where the DNA matches it firmly. Clone size appears in some rows only: once, few, many, or a class for an expanded clone.

TRBV5-6	NA	NA	TRBJ2-7	CASSPGTHSYEQYF	TGTGCCAGCAGCCCCGGGACTCACTCCTACGAGCAGTACTTC
TRBV20-1	once	NA	TRBJ1-2	CSARAGAYGYTF	TGCAGTGCTAGGGCAGGGGCCTATGGCTACACCTTC
TRBV10-3	NA	NA	TRBJ2-1	CAIGSEAYNEQFF	TGTGCCATAGGTAGCGAAGCCTACAATGAGCAGTTCTTC
TRBV24-1	NA	NA	TRBJ2-1	CATSDRLTSYNEQFF	TGTGCCACCAGTGATCGCCTAACCTCCTACAATGAGCAGTTCTTC
TRBV7-6	many	TRBD1	TRBJ2-5	CASSFRDRGQETQYF	TGTGCCAGCAGCTTCCGGGACAGGGGACAAGAGACCCAGTACTTC
TRBV4-3	few	TRBD1	TRBJ1-2	CASSHEDRGYGYTF	TGCGCCAGCAGCCACGAGGACAGGGGCTATGGCTACACCTTC
TRBV27	few	NA	TRBJ2-3	CASTGGAAVTDTQYF	TGTGCCAGCACTGGTGGGGCCGCAGTCACAGATACGCAGTATTTT
TRBV27	NA	NA	TRBJ2-3	CASSFLASTDTQYF	TGTGCCAGCAGTTTTTTGGCTAGCACAGATACGCAGTATTTT
TRBV10-3	few	NA	TRBJ1-2	CAISANPGTLGYTF	TGTGCCATCAGTGCGAACCCCGGGACATTAGGCTACACCTTC
TRBV7-3	few	TRBD1	TRBJ1-1	CASSPWDRAMNTEAFF	TGTGCCAGCAGCCCCTGGGACAGGGCAATGAACACTGAAGCTTTCTTT
TRBV5-6	NA	TRBD1	TRBJ2-3	CASSYGTGDTQYF	TGTGCCAGCAGCTATGGGACAGGGGATACGCAGTATTTT
TRBV10-2	NA	TRBD1	TRBJ1-2	CASSASAWTGTNYGYTF	TGCGCCAGCAGTGCTTCGGCCTGGACAGGGACGAACTATGGCTACACCTTC
TRBV7-2	NA	NA	TRBJ1-3	CASSPRDISGNTIYF	TGTGCCAGCAGCCCTAGGGACATCTCAGGAAACACCATATATTTT
TRBV7-2	many	TRBD2	TRBJ2-3	CASSLVLGLAGGRPGTDTQYF	TGTGCCAGCAGCTTGGTACTCGGGCTAGCGGGGGGTCGCCCCGGCACAGATACGCAGTATTTT
TRBV6-5	few	NA	TRBJ2-5	CASSYSQAGQETQYF	TGTGCCAGCAGTTACTCGCAAGCAGGGCAAGAGACCCAGTACTTC
TRBV20-1	NA	NA	TRBJ2-7	CSAREFTQHYGEQYF	TGCAGTGCTAGAGAGTTCACTCAGCACTACGGCGAGCAGTACTTC
TRBV5-6	NA	TRBD1	TRBJ1-5	CASSLGQGLWPQHF	TGTGCCAGCAGCTTGGGACAGGGCCTGTGGCCCCAGCATTTT
TRBV11-2	NA	TRBD1	TRBJ2-5	CASSFGTGVRETQYF	TGTGCCAGCAGCTTCGGGACAGGGGTTAGAGAGACCCAGTACTTC
TRBV5-6	NA	NA	TRBJ2-1	CASSLINEQFF	TGTGCCAGCAGTTTAATCAATGAGCAGTTCTTC
TRBV7-4	NA	NA	TRBJ2-2	CASSPYRSTNTGELFF	TGTGCCAGCAGCCCCTACAGGAGCACGAACACCGGGGAGCTGTTTTTT
TRBV7-8	few	TRBD1	TRBJ2-7	CASFADRTLTPYEQYF	TGTGCCAGCTTTGCGGACAGGACCTTAACCCCCTACGAGCAGTACTTC
TRBV28	NA	TRBD1	TRBJ2-7	CASSIDKRDRETSYEQYF	TGTGCCAGCAGTATTGACAAAAGGGACAGGGAAACCTCCTACGAGCAGTACTTC
TRBV7-8	many	TRBD2	TRBJ2-2	CASSGRVTGELFF	TGTGCCAGCAGCGGGAGGGTCACCGGGGAGCTGTTTTTT
TRBV24-1	NA	NA	TRBJ2-5	CATCDPTWAGILKTQYF	TGTGCCACCTGTGATCCTACTTGGGCCGGGATTTTGAAGACCCAGTACTTC
TRBV12-3/TRBV12-4	few	NA	TRBJ2-1	CASSLGHFGINEQFF	TGTGCCAGCAGTTTAGGACACTTTGGGATCAATGAGCAGTTCTTC
TRBV12-3/TRBV12-4	NA	NA	TRBJ1-6	CASSRGPYNSPLHF	TGTGCCAGCAGCCGTGGACCGTATAATTCACCCCTCCACTTT
TRBV28	NA	NA	TRBJ2-4	CASSLEGGRSKNIQYF	TGTGCCAGCAGTTTAGAGGGGGGGCGCTCCAAAAACATTCAGTACTTC
TRBV6-5	NA	NA	TRBJ1-2	CASSYTGLNYGYTF	TGTGCCAGCAGTTACACAGGACTGAACTATGGCTACACCTTC
TRBV7-9	few	NA	TRBJ2-5	CASSDYEFQETQYF	TGTGCCAGCAGCGACTATGAATTCCAAGAGACCCAGTACTTC
TRBV5-1	NA	TRBD2	TRBJ2-5	CASSLSGELGETQYF	TGCGCCAGCAGCTTGAGCGGGGAGTTAGGAGAGACCCAGTACTTC
TRBV7-6	few	NA	TRBJ2-7	CASSPGKRGEQYF	TGTGCCAGCAGCCCCGGGAAGAGGGGCGAGCAGTACTTC
TRBV7-8	many	TRBD1	TRBJ1-5	CASSLATGQPGQPQHF	TGTGCCAGCAGCTTAGCGACAGGGCAACCAGGACAGCCCCAGCATTTT
TRBV7-6	few	NA	TRBJ1-2	CASSLFGLEHNGYTF	TGTGCCAGCAGCTTATTCGGTTTGGAGCACAATGGCTACACCTTC
TRBV11-1	NA	TRBD1	TRBJ2-7	CASSYRDSPYAYEQYF	TGTGCCAGCAGCTACCGGGACAGTCCCTACGCCTACGAGCAGTACTTC
TRBV4-1	NA	NA	TRBJ2-1	CASSRDTGATEQFF	TGCGCCAGCAGCCGAGATACAGGCGCTACTGAGCAGTTCTTC
TRBV4-1	NA	NA	TRBJ1-1	CASSHGPRGGYTEAFF	TGCGCCAGCAGCCATGGCCCTAGGGGGGGGTACACTGAAGCTTTCTTT
TRBV7-6	few	NA	TRBJ2-3	CASSLEGWRGDTQYF	TGTGCCAGCAGCTTAGAGGGTTGGAGAGGAGATACGCAGTATTTT
TRBV7-9	few	NA	TRBJ2-5	CASSTPNRDRETQYF	TGTGCCAGCAGCACTCCAAACCGGGACCGGGAGACCCAGTACTTC
TRBV27	NA	TRBD2	TRBJ2-3	CASSSPRTSSSTDTQYF	TGTGCCAGCAGTTCTCCCAGGACTAGCTCTAGCACAGATACGCAGTATTTT
TRBV15	NA	NA	TRBJ2-1	CATSRFGLEQFF	TGTGCCACCAGCAGATTTGGACTCGAGCAGTTCTTC
TRBV5-1	few	NA	TRBJ1-1	CASSPGTLKDTEAFF	TGCGCCAGCAGCCCAGGGACCTTAAAAGACACTGAAGCTTTCTTT
TRBV7-3	NA	TRBD1	TRBJ2-1	CASSSQTGKDEQFF	TGTGCCAGCAGTTCCCAGACAGGGAAGGATGAGCAGTTCTTC
TRBV7-8	many	TRBD2	TRBJ2-1	CASSLGIAGGRSFSYNEQFF	TGTGCCAGCAGCTTAGGGATAGCGGGGGGCCGATCTTTCTCCTACAATGAGCAGTTCTTC
TRBV10-3	NA	NA	TRBJ2-6	CAILTGGGTNSGANVLTF	TGTGCCATCTTGACAGGCGGGGGTACTAACTCTGGGGCCAACGTCCTGACTTTC
TRBV7-8	NA	NA	TRBJ1-5	CASANGEQPQHF	TGTGCCAGCGCCAACGGGGAACAGCCCCAGCATTTT
TRBV7-9	many	TRBD1	TRBJ2-3	CASSSPGGGPDTQYF	TGTGCCAGCAGCTCCCCAGGGGGCGGACCAGATACGCAGTATTTT
TRBV28	few	TRBD2	TRBJ2-3	CASSFLSSGGADTQYF	TGTGCCAGCAGTTTTCTATCTAGCGGGGGGGCAGATACGCAGTATTTT
TRBV7-8	NA	NA	TRBJ2-3	CASSLGGYPHTDTQYF	TGTGCCAGCAGCTTGGGGGGCTACCCTCATACGGATACGCAGTATTTT
TRBV7-7	many	TRBD1	TRBJ2-1	CASSQSQGAHNEQFF	TGTGCTAGCAGCCAGTCGCAGGGGGCCCACAATGAGCAGTTCTTC